Below, 5 T cell receptor beta chains from the same sample are listed, as sequenced in a study of blood T cell repertoires in COVID-19. Sequenced by immunoSEQ multiplex PCR; TCRdb stores in-frame clones only, minus some. The repertoire holds over 70,000 clones, about 90% seen once, with about 6.3% in the top ten. The sequenced sample consisted of peripheral blood. These receptors originate from a man younger than 35 with COVID-19, enrolled during active disease.

CDR3: CASSQEPGSVYEQFF. The CDR3 bases are TGTGCCAGCAGCCAAGAACCGGGTTCTGTGTATGAGCAGTTCTTC. The chain uses TRBV3-1 (or the pseudogene TRBV3-2) and TRBJ2-1; D call uncertain. The CDR3 extends over 15 amino acids. CDR1 and CDR2 from the germline V gene are LGHDT and YNNKEL (reference sequence). V lost 0 bases, J lost 8 bases, and 14 bases lay in between.

The gene calls are TRBV6-1 and TRBJ2-5; TRBD1 might be the D (8 bases). The germline V gene has CDR1 MNHNS and CDR2 SASEGT. This CDR3 has 14 residues. The V end was cut by 3 bases, the J end by 5 bases, with 13 bases between. CDR3 DNA: TGTGCCAGCAGTGACCAACAGGGGGGGGAGACCCAGTACTTC. It yields the protein CASSDQQGGETQYF.

As regards this clone: A read error may produce the germline difference seen at one junction end. This CDR3 is CASSLGRGGELFF. In DNA, the CDR3 is TGTGCCAGCAGTTTGGGAAGGGGCGGGGAGCTGTTTTTT. The chain couples TRBV5-6 to TRBJ2-2, with D possibly matching TRBD1 (5 bases). This CDR3 is 13 amino acids long. CDR1 is SGHDT, CDR2 YYEEEE, per germline.

The chain couples TRBV29-1 to TRBJ2-7; the match to TRBD2 covers 8 bases. Losses at the gene ends were 3 bases for V and 4 bases for J; bases not matched to a gene: 8. The CDR3 is 14 amino acids. Germline CDR1 is SQVTM and CDR2 is ANQGSEA. The CDR3 coding sequence is TGCAGCGTTGAGTCTAGCGGGTTACCTTACGAGCAGTACTTC. Protein sequence: CSVESSGLPYEQYF.

The sample holds a few counts of this clone. V is TRBV18 and J is TRBJ1-3; a possible D gene is TRBD1 (5 bases). The CDR3 sequence is 16 residues long. The germline V gene encodes CDR1 KGHSH and CDR2 LQKENI. V was shortened by 1 base and J by 0 bases, with 10 bases between the two germline ends. The DNA of the CDR3 is TGTGCCAGCTCACCACGCAGGGTACTCTCTGGAAACACCATATATTTT. This sequence encodes CASSPRRVLSGNTIYF.